This TCR beta chain was found in a study of shared clonotypes between healthy human individuals. Naive CD8 cells were CD45RO-negative, positively selected for CCR7, excluding terminally differentiated effector memory CD45RA+ cells. The study drew its donors from healthy HIV-negative adults without recent acute infections or vaccinations. Study outcomes and limitations: Memory subsets generally showed lower estimated richness than naive subsets. Sharing across four donors was highest in naive CD4 (around 5%) and lowest in memory CD8 (0.4%).

Germline loops: CDR1 MNHEY, CDR2 SVGAGI. The germline V and J ends were trimmed by 7 bases and 0 bases, with 9 bases remaining between them. CDR3 length: 13 amino acids. Sequencing was performed with immunoSEQ multiplex PCR; in TCRdb, only in-frame clones are kept and a portion is missing. Here the sample spans about 2.2 million clones, 93% being singletons. As for this clone: What it binds is unknown.

The sequenced sample was naive CD8+ T cells from PBMCs. This receptor was taken from a man aged 18 to 30 in good health. Some clones in this sample may be carry-over from other donors' samples. The chain employs TRBV6-5 and TRBJ1-1; D remains ambiguous. The CDR3 bases are TGTGCCAGCACCCCTGGGATGAACACTGAAGCTTTCTTT. Protein product: CASTPGMNTEAFF.